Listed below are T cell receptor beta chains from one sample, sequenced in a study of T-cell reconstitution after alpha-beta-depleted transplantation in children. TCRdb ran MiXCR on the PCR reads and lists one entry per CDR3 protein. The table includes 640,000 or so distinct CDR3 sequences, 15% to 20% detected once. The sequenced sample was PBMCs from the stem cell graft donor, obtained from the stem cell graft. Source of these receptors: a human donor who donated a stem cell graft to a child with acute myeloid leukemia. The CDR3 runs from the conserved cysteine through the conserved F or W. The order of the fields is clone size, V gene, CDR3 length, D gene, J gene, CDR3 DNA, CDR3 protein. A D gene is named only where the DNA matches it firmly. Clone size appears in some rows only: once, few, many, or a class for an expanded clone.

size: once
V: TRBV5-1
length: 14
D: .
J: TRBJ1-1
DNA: TGCGCCAGCAGATTGGGACCTACGGGGACTGAAGCTTTCTTT
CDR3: CASRLGPTGTEAFF

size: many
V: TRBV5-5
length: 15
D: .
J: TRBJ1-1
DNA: TGTGCCAGCAGCTGGAGTGGTACCCGGGGCACTGAAGCTTTCTTT
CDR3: CASSWSGTRGTEAFF

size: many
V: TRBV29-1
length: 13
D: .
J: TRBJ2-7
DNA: TGCAGCGTTGAACCTAGAGGGGCCTACGAGCAGTACTTC
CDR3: CSVEPRGAYEQYF

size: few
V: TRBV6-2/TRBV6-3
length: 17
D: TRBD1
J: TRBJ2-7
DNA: TGTGCCAGCAGTTACTCGGGACAGGGGGCTACCGTCTACGAGCAGTACTTC
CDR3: CASSYSGQGATVYEQYF

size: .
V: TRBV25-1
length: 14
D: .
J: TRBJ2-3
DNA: TGTGCCAGTGCGGGCCAACGCGGCACAGATACGCAGTATTTT
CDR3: CASAGQRGTDTQYF

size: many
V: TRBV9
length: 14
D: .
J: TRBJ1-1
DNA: TGTGCCAGCAGCGTAGCACCAGGGACCACCGAAGCTTTCTTT
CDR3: CASSVAPGTTEAFF

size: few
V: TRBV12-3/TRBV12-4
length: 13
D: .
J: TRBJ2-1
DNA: TGTGCCAGCAGTCCTTCACAGGGTACTGAGCAGTTCTTC
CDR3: CASSPSQGTEQFF

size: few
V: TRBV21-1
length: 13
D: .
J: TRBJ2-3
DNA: TGTGCCAGCAGCAAAGAAGGCTCCCATACGCAGTATTTT
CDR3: CASSKEGSHTQYF

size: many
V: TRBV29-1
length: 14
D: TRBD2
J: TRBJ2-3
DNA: TGCAGCGTAGAACTAGCGGGGTTTGAAGATACGCAGTATTTT
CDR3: CSVELAGFEDTQYF

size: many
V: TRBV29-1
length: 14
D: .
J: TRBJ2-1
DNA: TGCAGCGTTGACCGGGATTTGAGGTTCAATGAGCAGTTCTTC
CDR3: CSVDRDLRFNEQFF

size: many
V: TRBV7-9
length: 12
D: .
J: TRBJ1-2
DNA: TGTGCCAGCAGCTCAGGGGTGACGGGCTACACCTTC
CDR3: CASSSGVTGYTF

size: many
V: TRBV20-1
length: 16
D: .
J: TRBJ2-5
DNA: TGCAGTGCTAGAGATCTAATGGGGGGGCCTCAAGAGACCCAGTACTTC
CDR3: CSARDLMGGPQETQYF

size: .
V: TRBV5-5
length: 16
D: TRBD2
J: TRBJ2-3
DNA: TGTGCCAGCAGCTTGGTGGCTAGCGGGTTGGAAGATACGCAGTATTTT
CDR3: CASSLVASGLEDTQYF